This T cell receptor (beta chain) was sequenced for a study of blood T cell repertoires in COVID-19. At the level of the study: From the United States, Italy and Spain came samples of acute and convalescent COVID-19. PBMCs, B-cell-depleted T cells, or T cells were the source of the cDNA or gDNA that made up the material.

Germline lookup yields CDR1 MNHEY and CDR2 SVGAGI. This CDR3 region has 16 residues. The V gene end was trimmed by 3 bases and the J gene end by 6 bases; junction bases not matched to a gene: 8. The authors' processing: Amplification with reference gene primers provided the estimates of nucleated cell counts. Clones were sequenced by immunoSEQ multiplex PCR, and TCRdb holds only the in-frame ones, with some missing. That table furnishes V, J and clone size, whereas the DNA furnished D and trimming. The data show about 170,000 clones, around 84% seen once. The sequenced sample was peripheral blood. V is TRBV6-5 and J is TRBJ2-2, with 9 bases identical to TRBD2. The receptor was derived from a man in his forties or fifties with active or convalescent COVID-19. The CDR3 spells CASSYGGASGAGELFF. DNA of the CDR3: TGTGCCAGCAGTTATGGAGGGGCTAGCGGGGCCGGGGAGCTGTTTTTT.